Listed below are T cell receptor beta chains from one sample, sequenced in a study of T cells in Graves' hyperthyroidism and ophthalmopathy. TCRdb ran MiXCR on the multiplex PCR reads and lists one entry per CDR3 protein. The data contain some 500,000 distinct CDR3 sequences, more than 15% of them seen just once; the ten biggest clones take up approximately 30%. What was sequenced was blood. The receptors were sampled from a woman younger than 45 with Graves' ophthalmopathy. The CDR3 runs from the conserved cysteine through the conserved F or W. The order of the fields is D gene, V gene, J gene, clone size, CDR3 DNA, CDR3 protein. A D gene is named only where the DNA matches it firmly. Clone sizes are given selectively: once, few, many, or a class where the clone is expanded.

d_gene: .
v_gene: TRBV20-1
j_gene: TRBJ2-1
abundance: few
CDR3nt: TGCAGTGCTAGAGGGAGGGGATGGGGGAATGAGCAGTTCTTC
CDR3aa: CSARGRGWGNEQFF

d_gene: .
v_gene: TRBV2
j_gene: TRBJ1-2
abundance: many
CDR3nt: TGTGCCAGCAGCTCCACGGGGGGGGTGACCTATGGCTACACCTTC
CDR3aa: CASSSTGGVTYGYTF

d_gene: .
v_gene: TRBV12-3/TRBV12-4
j_gene: TRBJ1-6
abundance: many
CDR3nt: TGTGCCAGCACCTTCAATGTGGGAAATTCACCCCTCCACTTT
CDR3aa: CASTFNVGNSPLHF

d_gene: .
v_gene: TRBV12-3/TRBV12-4
j_gene: TRBJ1-4
abundance: many
CDR3nt: TGTGCCAGCAGTTTAGGGGGCAGGCACAATGAAAAACTGTTTTTT
CDR3aa: CASSLGGRHNEKLFF

d_gene: .
v_gene: TRBV12-3/TRBV12-4
j_gene: TRBJ2-1
abundance: many
CDR3nt: TGTGCCAGCAGTCCCCTCGTGGGCGGGGGCCGATACAATGAGCAGTTCTTC
CDR3aa: CASSPLVGGGRYNEQFF

d_gene: .
v_gene: TRBV28
j_gene: TRBJ1-1
abundance: .
CDR3nt: TGTGCCGGCAGGCTAGCTGGATGGGCTTTCTTT
CDR3aa: CAGRLAGWAFF

d_gene: .
v_gene: TRBV29-1
j_gene: TRBJ2-2
abundance: .
CDR3nt: TGCAGCGCCTCTCCCCGGGGGAACACCGGGGAGCTGTTTTTT
CDR3aa: CSASPRGNTGELFF

d_gene: .
v_gene: TRBV20-1
j_gene: TRBJ2-7
abundance: many
CDR3nt: TGCAGTGCTAGAGGTATGACTGCCTACGAGCAGTACTTC
CDR3aa: CSARGMTAYEQYF

d_gene: TRBD2
v_gene: TRBV20-1
j_gene: TRBJ2-7
abundance: many
CDR3nt: TGCAGTGCTAGAGACGGGAGGTCCTTGGGGGAGCAGTACTTC
CDR3aa: CSARDGRSLGEQYF

d_gene: .
v_gene: TRBV7-3
j_gene: TRBJ1-1
abundance: many
CDR3nt: TGTGCCAGCAGCTCAAGTCTGAGGGGGGACACTGAAGCTTTCTTT
CDR3aa: CASSSSLRGDTEAFF

d_gene: TRBD1
v_gene: TRBV6-2/TRBV6-3
j_gene: TRBJ2-1
abundance: .
CDR3nt: TGTGCCAGCAGTTGGACAGGTTCCAATGAGCAGTTCTTC
CDR3aa: CASSWTGSNEQFF

d_gene: TRBD2
v_gene: TRBV7-9
j_gene: TRBJ2-2
abundance: .
CDR3nt: TGTGCCAGCAGTCTACTAGCGGGAGACCACACCGGGGAGCTGTTTTTT
CDR3aa: CASSLLAGDHTGELFF

d_gene: .
v_gene: TRBV24-1
j_gene: TRBJ2-3
abundance: few
CDR3nt: TGTGCCACCAGTGATGTCACAGGGCTGAGCACAGATACGCAGTATTTT
CDR3aa: CATSDVTGLSTDTQYF

d_gene: TRBD1
v_gene: TRBV28
j_gene: TRBJ2-1
abundance: .
CDR3nt: TGTGCCAGCAGTTGGGACAGGGAACCCTACAATGAGCAGTTCTTC
CDR3aa: CASSWDREPYNEQFF

d_gene: .
v_gene: TRBV7-9
j_gene: TRBJ1-2
abundance: many
CDR3nt: TGTGCCAGCAGCTTAGGGGTCGGCGGGGTCGATGGCTACACCTTC
CDR3aa: CASSLGVGGVDGYTF

d_gene: TRBD1
v_gene: TRBV6-1
j_gene: TRBJ1-1
abundance: many
CDR3nt: TGTGCCAGCAGTTATGGGACAGTGGGCAAGTCAGGAACTGAAGCTTTCTTT
CDR3aa: CASSYGTVGKSGTEAFF

d_gene: .
v_gene: TRBV19
j_gene: TRBJ2-7
abundance: .
CDR3nt: TGTGCCAGTAGTATTCGGGCCCGCTCCTACGAGCAGTACTTC
CDR3aa: CASSIRARSYEQYF

d_gene: TRBD2
v_gene: TRBV4-3
j_gene: TRBJ2-3
abundance: many
CDR3nt: TGCGCCAGCAGTCCGGAGGGTATAGGCGCGGGAGGCCGGGGAGATACGCAGTATTTT
CDR3aa: CASSPEGIGAGGRGDTQYF

d_gene: .
v_gene: TRBV7-2
j_gene: TRBJ2-1
abundance: many
CDR3nt: TGTGCCAGCAGCTTAGCTTTCCCGGGTAGCTCCTACAATGAGCAGTTCTTC
CDR3aa: CASSLAFPGSSYNEQFF

d_gene: .
v_gene: TRBV29-1
j_gene: TRBJ2-2
abundance: many
CDR3nt: TGCAGCTACGGGGACCCCGGGGAGCTGTTTTTT
CDR3aa: CSYGDPGELFF

d_gene: TRBD2
v_gene: TRBV20-1
j_gene: TRBJ2-2
abundance: .
CDR3nt: TGCAGTGCTAGAGATTCGACTAGCGGGAGGTGGCGGGAGGACACCGGGGAGCTGTTTTTT
CDR3aa: CSARDSTSGRWREDTGELFF